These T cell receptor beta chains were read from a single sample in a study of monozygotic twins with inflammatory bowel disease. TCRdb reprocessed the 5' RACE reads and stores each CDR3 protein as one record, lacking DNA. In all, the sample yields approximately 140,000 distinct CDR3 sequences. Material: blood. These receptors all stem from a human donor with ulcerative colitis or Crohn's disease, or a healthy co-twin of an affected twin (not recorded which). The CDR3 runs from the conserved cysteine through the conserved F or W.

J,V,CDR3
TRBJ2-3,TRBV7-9,CASSSGTLNSDTQYF
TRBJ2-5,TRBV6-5,CASSGWGTKTQYF
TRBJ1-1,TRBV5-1,CASSLDFGVLNTEAFF
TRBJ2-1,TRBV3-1,CASSQFTGGDEQFF
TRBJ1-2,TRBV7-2,CASNLASGANYGYTF
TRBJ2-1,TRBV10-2,CASSSIRITSYNEQFF
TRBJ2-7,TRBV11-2,CASSMIRTASYEQYF
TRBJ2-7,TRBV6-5,CASSRDSVRDEQYF
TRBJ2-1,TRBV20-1,CSASGGGNEQFF
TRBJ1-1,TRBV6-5,CASSLTERNTEAFF
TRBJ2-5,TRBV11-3,CASSLAGTSGETQYF
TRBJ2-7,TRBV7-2,CASSSQYEQYF
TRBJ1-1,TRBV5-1,CASSLDRPMNTEAFF
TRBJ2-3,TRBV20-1,CSARETGRGSTDTQYF
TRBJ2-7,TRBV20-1,CSARGAPGSSYEQYF
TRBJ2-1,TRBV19,CASTPGRGALNEQFF